Below, 26 T cell receptor beta chains from the same sample are listed, as sequenced in a study of blood T cell repertoires in COVID-19. Sequenced by immunoSEQ multiplex PCR; TCRdb stores in-frame clones only, minus some. The sample lists 450,000 or so clones, roughly 87% occurring once. The specimen was PBMCs or T cells enriched from blood (not recorded which). These receptors came from a young man who had recovered from COVID-19.

V usage is TRBV7-3 and J usage is TRBJ1-1, with D perhaps TRBD1 (6 bases). Germline values: CDR1 SGHTA, CDR2 FQGTGA. Trimming took 4 bases from V and 11 from J, leaving 20 bases between them. This CDR3 region has 14 residues. Here the CDR3 reads CASSSTGTLEEAFF. In DNA, the CDR3 is TGTGCCAGCAGCTCTACCGGGACACTCGAAGAGGCTTTCTTT.

The chain recombines TRBV7-3 with TRBJ2-1; TRBD2 aligns across 13 bases. Germline CDR1 is SGHTA and CDR2 is FQGTGA. J was trimmed by 9 bases and V by 1 base; bases with no gene match: 12. The CDR3 runs to 18 residues. CDR3 in DNA: TGTGCCAGCAGCTTAAAGCCGTGGACTAGCGGGAGTAACGGTGAGCAGTTCTTC. Protein sequence: CASSLKPWTSGSNGEQFF. Full variable domain (outside the CDR3, taken from reference TRBV7-3 and TRBJ2-1): GAGVSQTPSNKVTEKGKYVELRCDPISGHTALYWYRQSLGQGPEFLIYFQGTGAADDSGLPNDRFFAVRPEGSVSTLKIQRTERGDSAVYLCASSLKPWTSGSNGEQFFGPGTRLTVL.

The chain combines TRBV21-1 with TRBJ2-2; TRBD1, as called in the table, went unchecked against the DNA. TRBV21-1 is annotated as a pseudogene. This CDR3 region has 13 residues. CDR3 residues: CASSKPGPGELFF. The CDR3 DNA reads as TGTGCCAGCAGCAAACCAGGGCCCGGGGAGCTGTTTTTT.

The chain joins TRBV6-4 to TRBJ1-1; unclear D gene. CDR3 length: 14 residues. The germline V gene encodes CDR1 MRHNA and CDR2 SNTAGT. Trimming stripped 8 bases from V and 5 bases from J, with 18 bases between. The CDR3 DNA reads TGTGCCAGCTCCCCGGGGAGGAAGGATACTGAAGCTTTCTTT. Its translation is CASSPGRKDTEAFF.

V gene TRBV11-2 combines with J gene TRBJ1-3; no reliable D call. The CDR3 runs 14 residues. The V gene lost 1 base and the J gene lost 7 bases, with 11 bases spanning the gap. Germline CDR1 SGHAT, CDR2 FQNNGV. The CDR3 sequence is CASSLGRIPNTIYF. CDR3 coding DNA: TGTGCCAGCAGCTTAGGCAGAATACCGAACACCATATATTTT.

The chain joins TRBV12-3 or TRBV12-4 to TRBJ2-3, with 7 bases aligning to TRBD1. The CDR3 extends over 13 amino acids. After removal of 10 bases from V and 2 bases from J, the junction contained 6 bases not matched to a gene. The CDR3 spells CATKGQVTDTQYF. CDR3 sequence (DNA): TGTGCCACCAAAGGACAGGTCACAGATACGCAGTATTTT.

This sequence joins TRBV2 and TRBJ2-7; TRBD1 matches at 8 bases. V gave up 6 bases and J gave up 5 bases; unmatched junction bases: 3. Per germline, CDR1 SNHLY and CDR2 FYNNEI. This CDR3 comprises 12 residues. This chain's CDR3 is CASSRTGNEQYF. In nucleotides, the CDR3 is TGTGCCAGCAGCCGGACAGGGAACGAGCAGTACTTC. The variable domain in full, completed from reference TRBV2 and TRBJ2-7, reads EPEVTQTPSHQVTQMGQEVILRCVPISNHLYFYWYRQILGQKVEFLVSFYNNEISEKSEIFDDQFSVERPDGSNFTLKIRSTKLEDSAMYFCASSRTGNEQYFGPGTRLTVT.

This clone was seen once. The genes are TRBV19 and TRBJ2-2; D call uncertain. The CDR3 contains 12 residues. The germline V gene has CDR1 LNHDA and CDR2 SQIVND (reference sequence). V gave up 7 bases and J gave up 7 bases, with 10 bases separating them. The DNA of the CDR3 is TGTGCCAGTAATAAACGGGTCGGGGAGCTGTTTTTT. Translated, it gives CASNKRVGELFF.

This chain links TRBV3-1 (or the pseudogene TRBV3-2) with TRBJ2-2; the match to TRBD2 covers 9 bases. The V gene's germline CDR1 is LGHDT and CDR2 YNNKEL (reference sequence). After removal of 3 bases from V and 6 bases from J, the junction contained 8 bases not matched to a gene. This CDR3 contains 16 residues. CDR3 in DNA: TGTGCCAGCAGCCACCATAGCGGGGGTGCACCCGGGGAGCTGTTTTTT. This translates into CASSHHSGGAPGELFF.

In DNA form, the CDR3 reads TGTGCCAGCACCGACCAGGGATCAGGGGCCAACGTCCTGACTTTC. This encodes CASTDQGSGANVLTF. The rearrangement uses TRBV18 and TRBJ2-6; TRBD1 might be the D (5 bases). V lost 8 bases to trimming and J lost 4 bases, with 15 bases between them. This CDR3 has 15 amino acids. Germline values: CDR1 KGHSH, CDR2 LQKENI.

The CDR3 DNA follows: TGTGCCTGGAGATCTACAGGGCACTCTGGAAACACCATATATTTT. The encoded protein is CAWRSTGHSGNTIYF. The rearrangement links TRBV30 to TRBJ1-3; tentative D call: TRBD1 (6 bases). There are 15 residues in the CDR3. Germline assignment: CDR1 GTSNPN and CDR2 SVGIG (reference sequence). V lost 3 bases to trimming and J lost 0 bases, with 12 bases between them.

In regard to this clone: One junction end does not reproduce the germline sequence, and a read error may be involved. The J gene is TRBJ2-5, the V gene TRBV11-2; TRBD2 aligns across 10 bases. The CDR3 has 13 amino acids. CDR1 and CDR2 from the germline V gene are SGHAT and FQNNGV. CDR3 residues: CASSLDTGTSEHF. For the CDR3, the DNA is TGTGCCAGCAGCTTAGATACCGGGACTAGCGAACACTTC.

This chain's CDR3 is CASSLASGRGASGYTF. CDR3 in DNA: TGTGCCAGCAGCTTAGCATCTGGCAGGGGGGCCTCTGGCTACACCTTC. The chain has TRBV7-2 and TRBJ1-2, with 7 positions matching TRBD1. V shed 0 bases and J 7 bases; nucleotides not matched to a gene: 11. Germline CDR1 SGHTA, CDR2 FQGNSA. The CDR3 has 16 amino acids.

The chain combines TRBV4-1 with TRBJ2-5; 13 bases map to TRBD2. This CDR3 comprises 19 residues. Germline V lookup: CDR1 MGHRA, CDR2 YSYEKL. The V segment lost 0 bases and the J segment 2 bases; nucleotides outside the gene matches: 9. The CDR3 DNA reads TGCGCCAGCAGCCAAGAAAGCCTGACTAGCGGGAGGCAACAAGAGACCCAGTACTTC. This gives the protein CASSQESLTSGRQQETQYF.

This clone has just one count. This chain connects TRBV5-1 to TRBJ2-5, with no clear D. The CDR3 is 13 residues long. The ends were cut back, 2 bases at V and 1 base at J, with 6 bases in the middle. Germline loops: CDR1 SGHRS, CDR2 YFSETQ. In DNA form, the CDR3 reads TGCGCCAGCAGCTTACCAGGCCAAGAGACCCAGTACTTC. Its translation: CASSLPGQETQYF.

J is TRBJ2-1 and V is TRBV4-1; 9 positions agree with TRBD2. The CDR3 runs 16 residues. Per germline, CDR1 MGHRA and CDR2 YSYEKL. V dropped 0 bases and J dropped 6; count of bases not matched to a gene: 6. The CDR3 DNA sequence: TGCGCCAGCAGCCAAGAGGTAGCGGGAGTTGGCAATGAGCAGTTCTTC. Amino acid sequence: CASSQEVAGVGNEQFF.

The gene calls are TRBV3-1 (or the pseudogene TRBV3-2) and TRBJ1-3; perhaps TRBD1 as D (5 bases). Germline CDR1 reads LGHDT; CDR2 reads YNNKEL (reference sequence). CDR3 length equals 13 residues. V was trimmed by 4 bases and J by 2 bases, leaving 6 bases between them. The CDR3 sequence: CASSLGAGNTIYF. The CDR3 DNA follows: TGTGCCAGCAGCCTAGGGGCTGGAAACACCATATATTTT.

This rearrangement joins TRBV6-1 to TRBJ1-1; no definite D call. The length of the CDR3 is 14 residues. The V end lost 3 bases, the J end lost 3 bases, and 11 bases lay between the germline ends. Germline lookup yields CDR1 MNHNS and CDR2 SASEGT. The DNA for the CDR3 is TGTGCCAGCAGTGAGAACGGGTGGGACACTGAAGCTTTCTTT. Translation: CASSENGWDTEAFF.

CDR3 in amino acids: CASSSTSGKGNEQFF. CDR3 sequence (DNA): TGTGCCAGCAGTTCCACTAGCGGGAAAGGCAATGAGCAGTTCTTC. V is TRBV28 and J is TRBJ2-1; 10 bases are shared with TRBD2. The CDR3 has 15 residues. The V gene's germline CDR1 is MDHEN and CDR2 SYDVKM. J lost 6 bases, V lost 4 bases, and 6 bases had no gene match.

This chain connects TRBV3-1 (or the pseudogene TRBV3-2) to TRBJ1-2; a possible D gene is TRBD1 (6 bases). Germline V gives CDR1 LGHDT, CDR2 YNNKEL (reference sequence). This CDR3 spans 16 amino acids. V dropped 0 bases and J dropped 7 bases, with 18 bases sitting between them. Written as DNA, the CDR3 is TGTGCCAGCAGCCAAGATAAGGGGGTAAAAGGGACTGGCTACACCTTC. Its protein product is CASSQDKGVKGTGYTF.

The chain combines TRBV27 with TRBJ1-2, with 10 nucleotides matching TRBD1. The V and J ends lost 4 bases and 8 bases, in that order; junction bases with no gene match: 4. Germline-derived CDR1 and CDR2 are MNHEY and SMNVEV (reference sequence). The CDR3 runs to 13 residues. In nucleotides, the CDR3 is TGTGCCAGCAGTTCCGACAGGGGGCAAGGCTACACCTTC. Amino acids: CASSSDRGQGYTF.

This chain uses TRBV6-5 with TRBJ2-2, with a possible D match to TRBD2 (6 bases). This CDR3 is built from 14 residues. V was trimmed by 6 bases and J by 1 base, leaving 9 bases between them. CDR1 MNHEY and CDR2 SVGAGI come from the germline V gene. The CDR3 region has the DNA TGTGCCAGCAGCAGGGACTTGAACACCGGGGAGCTGTTTTTT. Translating it yields CASSRDLNTGELFF.

The rearrangement uses TRBV9 and TRBJ1-1; tentative D call: TRBD1 (5 bases). This CDR3 contains 14 residues. With 3 bases removed from V and 4 bases from J, the gap between germline ends came to 13 bases. Per the germline V gene, CDR1 is SGDLS and CDR2 is YYNGEE. CDR3 residues: CASSAIAGPTEAFF. The CDR3 bases are TGTGCCAGCAGCGCCATCGCAGGGCCCACTGAAGCTTTCTTT.

This sequence joins TRBV14 and TRBJ2-1; 8 positions agree with TRBD2. V shed 4 bases and J 7 bases; nucleotides not matched to a gene: 12. The germline CDR1 and CDR2 sequences are SGHDN and FVKESK. The CDR3 contains 16 residues. For the CDR3, the DNA is TGTGCCAGCAGCCGGTCGACTAGCGACGGCGGGAATGAGCAGTTCTTC. Residues: CASSRSTSDGGNEQFF.

The V call is TRBV5-1, the J call TRBJ2-7; 16 nucleotides line up with TRBD2. V dropped 4 bases and J dropped 3; count of bases not matched to a gene: 4. Germline CDR1 reads SGHRS; CDR2 reads YFSETQ. The CDR3 loop spans 16 amino acids. The CDR3 loop is CASSLGTSGGVYEQYF. In nucleotides, the CDR3 is TGCGCCAGCAGCCTAGGGACTAGCGGGGGGGTCTACGAGCAGTACTTC.

V and J are TRBV2 and TRBJ1-4; D gene uncertain. V shed 4 bases and J shed 5 bases, with 8 bases lying between them. This CDR3 has 13 residues. Germline loops: CDR1 SNHLY, CDR2 FYNNEI. CDR3 region: CASSVGGNEKLFF. The CDR3 DNA sequence: TGTGCCAGCAGTGTTGGCGGAAATGAAAAACTGTTTTTT.